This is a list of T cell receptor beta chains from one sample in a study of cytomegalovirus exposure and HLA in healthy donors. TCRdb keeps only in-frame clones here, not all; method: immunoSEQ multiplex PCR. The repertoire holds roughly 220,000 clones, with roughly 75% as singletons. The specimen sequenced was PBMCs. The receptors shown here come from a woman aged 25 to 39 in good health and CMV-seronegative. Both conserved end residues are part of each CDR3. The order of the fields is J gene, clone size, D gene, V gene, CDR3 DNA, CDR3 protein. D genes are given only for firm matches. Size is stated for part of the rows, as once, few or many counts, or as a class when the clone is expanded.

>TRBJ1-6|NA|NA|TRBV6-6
TGTGCCAGCACCCAGAGCAGGGATGAATCACCCCTCCACTTT
CASTQSRDESPLHF
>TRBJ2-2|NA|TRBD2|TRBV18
TGTGCCAGCTCACCAATAGGAAGCGGGACGTACACCGGGGAGCTGTTTTTT
CASSPIGSGTYTGELFF
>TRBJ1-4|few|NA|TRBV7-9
TGTGCCATCAGAGGGGCGAATGAAAAACTGTTTTTT
CAIRGANEKLFF
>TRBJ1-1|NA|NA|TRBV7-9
TGTGCCAGCAGCATGCCGACCCAGGGCGCATATGAAGCTTTCTTT
CASSMPTQGAYEAFF
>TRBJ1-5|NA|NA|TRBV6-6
TGTGCCAGCAGTAACGACAGGAATCAGCCCCAGCATTTT
CASSNDRNQPQHF
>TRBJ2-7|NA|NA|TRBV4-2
TGTGCCAGCAGCCAACGAATCACGCGACAGATCTACGAGCAGTACTTC
CASSQRITRQIYEQYF
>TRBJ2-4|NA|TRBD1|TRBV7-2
TGTGCCAGCAGCTTAGCGGGGGTACAGGGGGCCAAAAACATTCAGTACTTC
CASSLAGVQGAKNIQYF
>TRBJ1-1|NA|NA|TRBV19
TGTGCCAGTTCACAGGGAATGAGTACTGAAGCTTTCTTT
CASSQGMSTEAFF
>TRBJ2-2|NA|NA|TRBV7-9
TGTGCCAGCAGCCCAAGGGGTGGGGAAGGCGGGGAGCTGTTTTTT
CASSPRGGEGGELFF
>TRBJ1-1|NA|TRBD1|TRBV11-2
TGTGCCAGCAGTTTAGACAGGGTGGCCACTGAAGCTTTCTTT
CASSLDRVATEAFF
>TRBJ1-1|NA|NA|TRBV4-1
TGCGCCAGCAGGACAGGACCGATTTTGAACACTGAAGCTTTCTTT
CASRTGPILNTEAFF
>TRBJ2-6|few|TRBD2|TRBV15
TGTGCCACCGGCCCCGCGGGAGACGCCAACGTCCTGACTTTC
CATGPAGDANVLTF
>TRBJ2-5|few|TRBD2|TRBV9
TGTGCCAGCAGCAAGGGACTAGCGGGGGGGGAGACCCAGTACTTC
CASSKGLAGGETQYF
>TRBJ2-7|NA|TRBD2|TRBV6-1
TGTGCCAGCAGAATAACTAGCGGGGACTACGAGCAGTACTTC
CASRITSGDYEQYF
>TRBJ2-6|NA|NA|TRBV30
TGTGCCTGGAGTGTAGGAGGGTCTGGGGCCAACGTCCTGACTTTC
CAWSVGGSGANVLTF
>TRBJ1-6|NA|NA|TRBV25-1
TGTGCCAGCAGTGAGAGCCGGAGCTCCTATAATTCACCCCTCCACTTT
CASSESRSSYNSPLHF
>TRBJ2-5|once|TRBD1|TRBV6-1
TGTGCCAGCAGTGTTAAACGGGACAGGGGACAAGAGACCCAGTACTTC
CASSVKRDRGQETQYF
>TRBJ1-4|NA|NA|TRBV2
TGTGCCAGCCACAGGGAGACTAATGAAAAACTGTTTTTT
CASHRETNEKLFF
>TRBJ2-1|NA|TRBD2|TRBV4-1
TGCGCCAGCAGCCAAGATATAGCGGGAGGTAATGAGCAGTTCTTC
CASSQDIAGGNEQFF
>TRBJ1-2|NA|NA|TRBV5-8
TGTGCCAGCAGCCCCCCCCAACGGAGCACCTTC
CASSPPQRSTF
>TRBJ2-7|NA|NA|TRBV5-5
TGTGCCAGCAGCTTGGTGGGGTCCCAGGGGGAGCAGTACTTC
CASSLVGSQGEQYF
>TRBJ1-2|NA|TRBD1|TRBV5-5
TGTGCCAGCAGCTTAACAGGGGTGGTCTATGGCTACACCTTC
CASSLTGVVYGYTF
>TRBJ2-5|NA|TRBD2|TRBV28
TGTGCCAGCAGTTTAGCAGGGCGGGGGGAGACCCAGTACTTC
CASSLAGRGETQYF
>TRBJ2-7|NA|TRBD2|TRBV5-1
TGCGCCAGCAGCTTTGAGCGGGGGACCACCTACGAGCAGTACTTC
CASSFERGTTYEQYF
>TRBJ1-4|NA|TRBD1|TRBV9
TGTGCCAGCAGCGTAGACGGGACAGGGGAGGAAAAACTGTTTTTT
CASSVDGTGEEKLFF
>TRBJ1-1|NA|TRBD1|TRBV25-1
TGTGCCAGCTCACGTCCGGACAGGGTGAACACTGAAGCTTTCTTT
CASSRPDRVNTEAFF
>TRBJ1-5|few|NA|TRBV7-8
TGTGCCAGCAGCTGGAGGGAGGACAATCAGCCCCAGCATTTT
CASSWREDNQPQHF
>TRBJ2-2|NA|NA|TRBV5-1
TGCGCCAGCAGCAAATTGTGGGGGGACACCGGGGAGCTGTTTTTT
CASSKLWGDTGELFF
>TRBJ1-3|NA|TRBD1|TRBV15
TGTGCCACCAGCAGAGATCGAACGAACAGGGGCGCCATATCCTCTGGAAACACCATATATTTT
CATSRDRTNRGAISSGNTIYF
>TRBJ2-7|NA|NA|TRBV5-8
TGTGCCAGCAGCGTGGGACTCGAGCAGTACTTC
CASSVGLEQYF
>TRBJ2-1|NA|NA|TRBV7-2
TGTGCCAGCGGCCCCCGGGGCTACAATGAGCAGTTCTTC
CASGPRGYNEQFF
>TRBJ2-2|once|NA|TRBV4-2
TGTGCCAGCAGCCAAGACAGGATAAACACCGGGGAGCTGTTTTTT
CASSQDRINTGELFF
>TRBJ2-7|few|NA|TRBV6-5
TGTGCCAGCAGTTACCCCTCCCAGGGCCGCTACGAGCAGTACTTC
CASSYPSQGRYEQYF
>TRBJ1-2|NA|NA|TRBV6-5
TGTGCCAGCAGTGAGGCCTCTGGCTATGGCTACACCTTC
CASSEASGYGYTF
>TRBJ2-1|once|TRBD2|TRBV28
TGTGCCAGCCTTGGGGCGGGAGCTTACAATGAGCAGTTCTTC
CASLGAGAYNEQFF